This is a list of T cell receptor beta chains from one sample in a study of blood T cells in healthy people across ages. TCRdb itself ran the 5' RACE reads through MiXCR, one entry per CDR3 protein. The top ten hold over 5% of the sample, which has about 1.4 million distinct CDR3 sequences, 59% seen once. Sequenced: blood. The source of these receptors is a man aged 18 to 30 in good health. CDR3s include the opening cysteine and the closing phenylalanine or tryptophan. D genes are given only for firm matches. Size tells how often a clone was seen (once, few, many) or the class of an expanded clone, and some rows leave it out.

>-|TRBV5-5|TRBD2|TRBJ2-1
CASSEYLAGGMNEQFF
TGTGCCAGCAGCGAATATCTAGCGGGAGGGATGAATGAGCAGTTCTTC
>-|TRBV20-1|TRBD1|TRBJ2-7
CSASLPGQGIYEQYF
TGCAGTGCTTCCCTGCCGGGACAGGGGATATACGAGCAGTACTTC
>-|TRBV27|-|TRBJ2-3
CASRPLGGDTQYF
TGTGCCAGCAGACCACTAGGAGGAGATACGCAGTATTTT
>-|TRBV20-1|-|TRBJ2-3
CSARDRLGVAQYF
TGCAGTGCTAGAGATCGATTGGGGGTTGCGCAGTATTTT
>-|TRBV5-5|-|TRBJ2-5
CASSLSGGAEETQYF
TGTGCCAGCAGCTTGTCCGGGGGAGCTGAGGAGACCCAGTACTTC
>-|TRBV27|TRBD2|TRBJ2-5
CASSLVLAGGETQYF
TGTGCCAGCAGTCTAGTTCTAGCGGGAGGAGAGACCCAGTACTTC
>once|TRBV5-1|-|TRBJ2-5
CASSLVTILETQYF
TGCGCCAGCAGCTTGGTCACAATTCTCGAGACCCAGTACTTC
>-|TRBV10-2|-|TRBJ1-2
CASLDSLYGYTF
TGCGCCAGCCTCGACAGCCTCTATGGCTACACCTTC
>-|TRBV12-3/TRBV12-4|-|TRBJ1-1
CASTPRGKTEAFF
TGTGCCAGCACCCCTCGGGGGAAGACTGAAGCTTTCTTT
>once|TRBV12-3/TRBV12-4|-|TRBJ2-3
CASKGPRWGPTDTQYF
TGTGCCAGCAAAGGCCCCCGGTGGGGCCCCACAGATACGCAGTATTTT
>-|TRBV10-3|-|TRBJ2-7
CAISGRVGIEQYF
TGTGCCATCAGTGGACGAGTAGGGATCGAGCAGTACTTC
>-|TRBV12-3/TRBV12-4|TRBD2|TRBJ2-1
CASRRRSGMNEQFF
TGTGCCAGCAGGAGACGTAGCGGGATGAATGAGCAGTTCTTC
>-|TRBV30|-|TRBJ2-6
CAWRSSGANVLTF
TGTGCCTGGAGGAGTTCCGGGGCCAACGTCCTGACTTTC
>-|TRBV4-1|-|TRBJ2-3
CASSNRGGKTDTQYF
TGCGCCAGCTCAAACAGGGGGGGTAAGACAGATACGCAGTATTTT
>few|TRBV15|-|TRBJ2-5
CATSRVSASALQETQYF
TGTGCCACCAGCAGAGTCTCGGCTAGCGCCCTCCAAGAGACCCAGTACTTC
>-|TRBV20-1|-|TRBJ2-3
CSARQGLPDTDTQYF
TGCAGTGCTAGACAGGGACTGCCCGACACAGATACGCAGTATTTT
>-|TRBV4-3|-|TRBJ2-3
CASSQDRGASGYTSTDTQYF
TGCGCCAGCAGCCAAGATCGGGGGGCTAGCGGATATACTAGCACAGATACGCAGTATTTT
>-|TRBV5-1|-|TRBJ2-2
CASSFGQTNTGELFF
TGCGCCAGCAGTTTCGGCCAGACGAACACCGGGGAGCTGTTTTTT
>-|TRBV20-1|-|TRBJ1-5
CSASPGQFGNQPQHF
TGCAGTGCTAGTCCAGGACAATTTGGCAATCAGCCCCAGCATTTT
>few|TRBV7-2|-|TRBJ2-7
CASSPGGYLYEQYF
TGTGCCAGCAGCCCTGGGGGCTACTTATACGAGCAGTACTTC
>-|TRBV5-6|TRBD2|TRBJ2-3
CASSLAGAKTDTQYF
TGTGCCAGCAGCCTAGCGGGGGCTAAGACAGATACGCAGTATTTT
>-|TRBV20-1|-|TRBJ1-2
CSARDREGLRYGYTF
TGCAGTGCTAGAGATCGTGAAGGACTCCGGTATGGCTACACCTTC
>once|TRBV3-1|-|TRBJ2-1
CASSQTGVSNEQFF
TGTGCCAGCAGCCAAACGGGAGTATCTAATGAGCAGTTCTTC
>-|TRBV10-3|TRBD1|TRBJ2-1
CAINSGGQGTSEQFF
TGTGCCATCAATTCCGGGGGACAGGGGACCAGTGAGCAGTTCTTC
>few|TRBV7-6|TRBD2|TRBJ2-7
CASSWQSGRNSYEQYF
TGTGCCAGCAGCTGGCAGAGCGGGAGAAACTCCTACGAGCAGTACTTC
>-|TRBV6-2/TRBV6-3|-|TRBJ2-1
CAKIQGNGHNEQFF
TGTGCCAAAATCCAGGGAAATGGCCACAATGAGCAGTTCTTC
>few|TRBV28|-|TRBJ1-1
CASSSLGRVIEAFF
TGTGCCAGCAGTTCATTAGGACGGGTCATTGAAGCTTTCTTT
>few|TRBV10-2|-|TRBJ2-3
CASSEMLVAGDTQYF
TGCGCCAGCAGTGAAATGTTAGTAGCAGGGGATACGCAGTATTTT
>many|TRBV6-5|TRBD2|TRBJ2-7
CASSTGTSRYEQYF
TGTGCCAGCAGTACCGGGACTAGTAGGTACGAGCAGTACTTC
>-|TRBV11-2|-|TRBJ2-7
CGSSVGGSGYEQYF
TGTGGCAGCAGCGTAGGAGGGAGTGGCTACGAGCAGTACTTC
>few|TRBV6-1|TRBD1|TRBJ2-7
CASTTTKTGGLSYEQYF
TGTGCCAGCACCACCACCAAGACAGGGGGCCTATCCTACGAGCAGTACTTC
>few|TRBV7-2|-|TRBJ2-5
CASSLLSGATGETQYF
TGTGCCAGCAGCCTACTTTCGGGGGCCACGGGAGAGACCCAGTACTTC
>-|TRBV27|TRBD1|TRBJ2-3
CASSSTGGETDTQYF
TGTGCCAGCAGTTCGACAGGGGGAGAAACAGATACGCAGTATTTT
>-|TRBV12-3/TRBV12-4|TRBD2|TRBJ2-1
CASSPSGESSYNEQFF
TGTGCCAGCAGTCCTAGCGGGGAGAGCTCCTACAATGAGCAGTTCTTC
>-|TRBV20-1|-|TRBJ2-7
CSATKADYEQYF
TGCAGTGCTACAAAGGCGGACTACGAGCAGTACTTC
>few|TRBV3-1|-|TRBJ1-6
CASSQVWEGDRSPLHF
TGTGCCAGCAGCCAAGTCTGGGAAGGGGATCGCTCACCCCTCCACTTT
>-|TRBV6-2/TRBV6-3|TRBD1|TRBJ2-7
CASSYRTGWDYEQYF
TGTGCCAGCAGTTACCGGACAGGGTGGGACTACGAGCAGTACTTC
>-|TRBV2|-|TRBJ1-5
CASRSGPEQPQHF
TGTGCCAGCAGGAGCGGCCCGGAACAGCCCCAGCATTTT
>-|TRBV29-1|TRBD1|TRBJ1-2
CSATTGENGYTF
TGCAGCGCAACCACAGGGGAGAACGGCTACACCTTC
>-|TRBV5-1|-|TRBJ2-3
CASSLGSELTDTQYF
TGCGCCAGCAGCTTGGGATCGGAGCTCACAGATACGCAGTATTTT
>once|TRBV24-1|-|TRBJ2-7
CATSDLNRGYNEQYF
TGTGCCACCAGTGATTTGAATAGGGGCTACAATGAGCAGTACTTC
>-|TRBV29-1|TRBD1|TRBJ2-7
CSVRTGIYEQYF
TGCAGCGTACGGACAGGGATCTACGAGCAGTACTTC
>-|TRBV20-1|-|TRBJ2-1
CSVSSANYNEQFF
TGCAGTGTAAGTAGCGCGAATTACAATGAGCAGTTCTTC
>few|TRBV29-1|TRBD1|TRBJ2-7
CSGQTGSYEQYF
TGCAGCGGTCAGACAGGGTCGTACGAGCAGTACTTC
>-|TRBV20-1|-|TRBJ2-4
CSARVSNKNIQYF
TGCAGTGCTAGAGTCAGTAACAAAAACATTCAGTACTTC
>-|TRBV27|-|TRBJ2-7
CASSLVGPGQSYEQYF
TGTGCCAGCAGTTTAGTAGGGCCAGGACAATCCTACGAGCAGTACTTC
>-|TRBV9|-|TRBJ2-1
CASSPRGSRRDEQFF
TGTGCCAGCAGCCCCCGGGGTTCTAGAAGGGATGAGCAGTTCTTC
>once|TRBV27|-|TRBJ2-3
CASSLTQLGDTQYF
TGTGCCAGCAGTTTAACCCAGCTAGGGGATACGCAGTATTTT
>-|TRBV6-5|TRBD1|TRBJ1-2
CASSSGQGAFNYGYTF
TGTGCCAGCAGCTCGGGACAGGGGGCATTTAACTATGGCTACACCTTC
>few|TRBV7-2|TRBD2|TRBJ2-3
CASSVQGLAPDTQYF
TGTGCCAGCAGCGTGCAGGGACTAGCGCCCGATACGCAGTATTTT
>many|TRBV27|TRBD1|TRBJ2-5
CASSSGQGGETQYF
TGTGCCAGCAGTTCGGGACAGGGTGGGGAGACCCAGTACTTC
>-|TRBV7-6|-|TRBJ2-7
CAGSPMGRDEQYF
TGTGCCGGCAGCCCCATGGGTAGGGACGAGCAGTACTTC
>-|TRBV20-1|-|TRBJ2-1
CSARIRNEQFF
TGCAGTGCTAGAATTCGGAATGAGCAGTTCTTC